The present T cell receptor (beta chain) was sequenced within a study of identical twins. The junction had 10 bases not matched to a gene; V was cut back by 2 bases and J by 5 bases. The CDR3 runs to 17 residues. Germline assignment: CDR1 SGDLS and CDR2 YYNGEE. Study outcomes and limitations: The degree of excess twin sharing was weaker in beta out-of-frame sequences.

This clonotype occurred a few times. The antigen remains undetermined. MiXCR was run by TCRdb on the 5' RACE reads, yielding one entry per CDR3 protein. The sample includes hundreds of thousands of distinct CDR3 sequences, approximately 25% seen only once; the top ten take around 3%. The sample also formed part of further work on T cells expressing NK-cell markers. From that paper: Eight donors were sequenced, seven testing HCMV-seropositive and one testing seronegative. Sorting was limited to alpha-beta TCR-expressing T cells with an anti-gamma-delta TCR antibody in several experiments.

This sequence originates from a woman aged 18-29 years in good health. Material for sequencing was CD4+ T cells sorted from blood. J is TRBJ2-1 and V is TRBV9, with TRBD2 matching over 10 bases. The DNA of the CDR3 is TGTGCCAGCAGCGTGGGAAGCCTGGGACTAGCGAACAATGAGCAGTTCTTC. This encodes CASSVGSLGLANNEQFF.